This TCR beta chain was recorded in a study of radiation and T cells in renal cell carcinoma. Time point defined: baseline pretreatment blood. Treatment reported: 15 Gy SBRT to primary tumor, nephrectomy 4 weeks later. Measured with immunoSEQ multiplex PCR; TCRdb has only the in-frame clones, and not every one. The data show over 120,000 clones, with about 88% seen just once and around 12% held by the top ten. Looked up from germline, CDR1 is SGDLS and CDR2 is YYNGEE. CDR3 length: 17 amino acids. Trimming left V 0 bases short and J 4 bases short, with 19 bases between. The clonotype was recovered from a woman aged 45-59 years with renal cell carcinoma. The specimen comprised blood, sampled from a patient whose treatment included radiotherapy and nephrectomy. The V and J genes are TRBV9 and TRBJ1-2; no clear D gene. The CDR3 sequence: CASSVAPGEVQSYGYTF. CDR3 DNA: TGTGCCAGCAGCGTAGCTCCCGGGGAGGTCCAGTCCTATGGCTACACCTTC.